This T cell receptor (beta chain) comes out of a study of CD8+CD57+ T cells in acquired aplastic anemia. At the level of the study: Quantities of DNA derived from sorted CD4+ and CD8+ cells averaged roughly 3 ug.

Whole-study findings and limits: It was found that fewer than 35 CD8+ CDR3 sequences were shared between patients and controls.

An expansion of CD8+CD57+ cells by flow cytometry had been shown in patients chosen for sequencing. Genomic DNA constituted the template upon which TCR beta VDJ and CDR3 profiling was performed. TCRdb redid the calling of the reads with MiXCR, one entry per CDR3 protein. Of 200,000 to 250,000 distinct CDR3 sequences listed, less than 60% were seen once; the top ten hold just under 20%. CDR3 length: 12 amino acids. Trimming took off 6 bases at V and 10 bases at J, with 13 bases between the two ends. This clonotype showed up many times. The antigen remains unidentified. Sequencing input: sorted CD4+, CD8+, or CD8+CD57+ T cells (not recorded which) from PBMCs. This receptor was taken from a human donor with aplastic anemia. This sequence joins TRBV12-3 or TRBV12-4 and TRBJ2-1; possibly TRBD1 for D (6 bases). CDR3 sequence reads: CASSYRDTEQFF. CDR3 DNA sequence: TGTGCCAGCAGCTACCGGGACACAGAGCAGTTCTTC.